This is a list of T cell receptor beta chains from one sample in a study of T cell responses to AZD1222 COVID-19 vaccine. Profiling relied on immunoSEQ multiplex PCR, and the TCRdb table lists in-frame clones only, not all of them. The data hold some 120,000 clones, with 90% to 95% observed a single time. The source material was peripheral blood, sampled on day 0 of AZD1222 vaccination. The receptors shown here come from an adult in good health. CDR3s include the opening cysteine and the closing phenylalanine or tryptophan. The D gene is left open where the match is weak. Rows give clone size only sometimes, using once, few, many, or a class for an expanded clone.

J	D	V	size	DNA	CDR3
TRBJ1-2	TRBD1	TRBV18	-	TGTGCCAGCTCACTGGTCGTGGGACAGGGTGACTATGGCTACACCTTC	CASSLVVGQGDYGYTF
TRBJ1-2	-	TRBV28	-	TGTGCCAGCAGTTTCCTCGGCAGGGTGTATGGCTACACCTTC	CASSFLGRVYGYTF
TRBJ2-1	-	TRBV7-3	-	TGTGCCAGCAGCTCCCGGGACTCGGGTAATGAGCAGTTCTTC	CASSSRDSGNEQFF
TRBJ1-6	-	TRBV30	-	TGTGCCTGGAGTGGTCTCAGGAGGGTCCCCCTCCACTTT	CAWSGLRRVPLHF
TRBJ2-3	-	TRBV27	-	TGTGCCAGCAGATTCCTCGGTCCAGGGACAGATACGCAGTATTTT	CASRFLGPGTDTQYF
TRBJ1-2	-	TRBV28	-	TGTGCCAGCGGGCGACCCCTCAATGGCTACACCTTC	CASGRPLNGYTF
TRBJ2-1	TRBD2	TRBV5-1	once	TGCGCCAGCAGCCATGGACTAGCGGACTACAATGAGCAGTTCTTC	CASSHGLADYNEQFF
TRBJ2-1	-	TRBV28	-	TGTGCCAGCAGGGACCTAGCGTTCAATGAGCAGTTCTTC	CASRDLAFNEQFF
TRBJ1-5	TRBD1	TRBV28	-	TGTGCCAGCAGTTTAATGTCAGGGGGGAGCAATCAGCCCCAGCATTTT	CASSLMSGGSNQPQHF
TRBJ1-1	-	TRBV12-3/TRBV12-4	-	TGTGCCAGCAGTCGGCGTGGCACTGAAGCTTTCTTT	CASSRRGTEAFF
TRBJ2-1	TRBD2	TRBV19	-	TGTGCCAGTAGTACTAGCGGGAAGTACAATGAGCAGTTCTTC	CASSTSGKYNEQFF
TRBJ2-3	TRBD2	TRBV7-8	-	TGTGCCAGCAGCGCGGGACTAGTACCAGATACGCAGTATTTT	CASSAGLVPDTQYF
TRBJ2-4	-	TRBV5-1	-	TGCGCCAGCAGCTTTGACGGGAGCGGCCTAAAAAACATTCAGTACTTC	CASSFDGSGLKNIQYF
TRBJ2-1	-	TRBV19	-	TGTGCCAGTAGGATACCCGGGACTTCCGAGCAGTTCTTC	CASRIPGTSEQFF
TRBJ2-7	TRBD1	TRBV11-2	once	TGTGCCAGCAGCTTAGCTATGGGACAGGGGGCGTACGAGCAGTACTTC	CASSLAMGQGAYEQYF
TRBJ1-2	-	TRBV30	-	TGTGCCTGGAGTGTACGAGGAGACTATGGCTACACCTTC	CAWSVRGDYGYTF
TRBJ2-3	TRBD2	TRBV28	once	TGTGCCAGCAGTTTATCCCTAGCGGGAGGAAGAAGCACAGATACGCAGTATTTT	CASSLSLAGGRSTDTQYF
TRBJ2-7	-	TRBV6-5	-	TGTGCCAGCAGTTACTCTAGGCGAGAGCACGAGCAGTACTTC	CASSYSRREHEQYF
TRBJ1-2	-	TRBV27	-	TGTGCCAGCAGTAGCGGATGGAGTCGGGGCTACACCTTC	CASSSGWSRGYTF
TRBJ2-3	-	TRBV11-2	-	TGTGCCAGCAGCCCCCAATTGCCGGAGGCCGATACGCAGTATTTT	CASSPQLPEADTQYF
TRBJ1-5	-	TRBV19	-	TGTGCCAGTAGTGTATTAGCGGGCAATCAGCCCCAGCATTTT	CASSVLAGNQPQHF
TRBJ2-1	TRBD2	TRBV5-8	once	TGTGCCAGCAGCTTGGGACTAGCGGGAGTTGAGCAGTTCTTC	CASSLGLAGVEQFF
TRBJ1-4	-	TRBV28	-	TGTGCCAGCCGGAGCAGGGGAGAAAAACTGTTTTTT	CASRSRGEKLFF
TRBJ1-1	-	TRBV7-2	-	TGTGCCAGCAGCTTATGGAACACTGAAGCTTTCTTT	CASSLWNTEAFF
TRBJ1-2	TRBD1	TRBV19	-	TGTGCCAGTAGTGGGGACAGGGGGCGAGGCTACACCTTC	CASSGDRGRGYTF
TRBJ1-1	-	TRBV28	-	TGTGCCAGCGGCTCCTGGGCTTTCTTT	CASGSWAFF
TRBJ2-7	-	TRBV9	-	TGTGCCAGCAGCGTAGGATACAGGGCTACTTCCGAGCAGTACTTC	CASSVGYRATSEQYF
TRBJ1-1	TRBD1	TRBV18	-	TGTGCCAGCTCACCATATGTCTTTCGGGACAGGGGGCCGGGCACTGAAGCTTTCTTT	CASSPYVFRDRGPGTEAFF
TRBJ2-5	TRBD1	TRBV7-9	-	TGTGCCGGCCGACAGGGTCAAGAGACCCAGTACTTC	CAGRQGQETQYF
TRBJ1-5	TRBD1	TRBV28	-	TGTGCCAGCACCTGGGAAGGGACAGGGGCTTTCTATCAGCCCCAGCATTTT	CASTWEGTGAFYQPQHF
TRBJ2-7	-	TRBV2	-	TGTGCCAGCAGACTCGAGACAGGAGCCTACGAGCAGTACTTC	CASRLETGAYEQYF
TRBJ2-7	TRBD1	TRBV5-1	-	TGCGCCAGCAGCTTGGGGACAGGGGGGACATACGAGCAGTACTTC	CASSLGTGGTYEQYF
TRBJ1-4	-	TRBV28	-	TGTGCCAGCAGTTTTTGGACAGCGGAGGTGGCAACTAATGAAAAACTGTTTTTT	CASSFWTAEVATNEKLFF
TRBJ2-3	TRBD1	TRBV28	-	TGTGCCAGCAGCCTCAGAGAAGGACAGGGACTCACAGATACGCAGTATTTT	CASSLREGQGLTDTQYF
TRBJ1-1	TRBD1	TRBV10-3	-	TGTGCCATCAGTGAGTCGGGACAGGGTGAAGCTTTCTTT	CAISESGQGEAFF
TRBJ2-7	TRBD2	TRBV4-1	-	TGCGCCAGCAGCCCCCCTCTAGCGGGAAGCTCCTACGAGCAGTACTTC	CASSPPLAGSSYEQYF
TRBJ2-3	-	TRBV7-8	-	TGTGCCAGCAGCCAATTTCGGACGGCCCCGGATACGCAGTATTTT	CASSQFRTAPDTQYF
TRBJ1-2	TRBD1	TRBV5-1	-	TGCGCCAGCAGCTTGGGACAGGGACACTATGGCTACACCTTC	CASSLGQGHYGYTF
TRBJ2-5	-	TRBV24-1	-	TGTGCCACCATCTCCAAGACACCAAGGACAGAGGAGACCCAGTACTTC	CATISKTPRTEETQYF
TRBJ1-2	TRBD1	TRBV3-1/TRBV3-2	-	TGTGCCAGCAGCCAAGGGACAGGGGAGGTCTATGGCTACACCTTC	CASSQGTGEVYGYTF
TRBJ1-1	-	TRBV6-5	-	TGTGCCAGCAGTTACTCGATGGACGGTTGGGCTGAAGCTTTCTTT	CASSYSMDGWAEAFF
TRBJ2-2	-	TRBV4-1	-	TGCGCCAGCAGCCCAAACACCGGGGAGCTGTTTTTT	CASSPNTGELFF
TRBJ1-1	-	TRBV11-2	-	TGTGCCAGCAGCTTAGTTAGGCTAGGGTACACTGAAGCTTTCTTT	CASSLVRLGYTEAFF
TRBJ2-1	-	TRBV5-1	-	TGCGCCAGCAGCTTGGCCTCCGGGACCAGGGGTGAGCAGTTCTTC	CASSLASGTRGEQFF
TRBJ2-1	-	TRBV11-3	-	TGTGCCAGCAGCCCCCGCCTGACAGGCTCCTACAATGAGCAGTTCTTC	CASSPRLTGSYNEQFF
TRBJ2-7	-	TRBV10-2	few	TGCGCCAGCAGTGAGTCCTTCAAGACCTACGAGCAGTACTTC	CASSESFKTYEQYF
TRBJ1-4	-	TRBV19	few	TGTGCCAGTAGTATCGCCGGAACTAATGAAAAACTGTTTTTT	CASSIAGTNEKLFF
TRBJ1-3	-	TRBV9	-	TGTGCCAGCAGCGTAGAAGGAAACAGGGTTGGAAACACCATATATTTT	CASSVEGNRVGNTIYF
TRBJ1-1	TRBD1	TRBV9	once	TGTGCCAGCAGCCCCCGGGACAGGGTAACTGAAGCTTTCTTT	CASSPRDRVTEAFF
TRBJ1-5	-	TRBV21-1	-	TGTGCCAGCAGCAAAGTTAGTTGTGATCAGCCCCAGCATTTT	CASSKVSCDQPQHF
TRBJ1-6	-	TRBV4-2	-	TGTGCCAGCAGCCATCCAACCGGGACTGCGCCTAGGGCCCTCCACTTT	CASSHPTGTAPRALHF
TRBJ1-5	-	TRBV6-1	few	TGTGCCAGCAGTGAAGATACAGCCTCGGGACCCCAGCATTTT	CASSEDTASGPQHF
TRBJ1-1	-	TRBV29-1	-	TGCAGCGTTGGGTTAGGAGAAGCTTTCTTT	CSVGLGEAFF
TRBJ2-7	-	TRBV10-3	-	TGTGCCATCAGTGAAAGATACGAGCAGTACTTC	CAISERYEQYF
TRBJ2-7	-	TRBV27	-	TGTGCCAGCAGTCCCGGGACATTCCTCTACGAGCAGTACTTC	CASSPGTFLYEQYF
TRBJ2-7	-	TRBV7-9	few	TGTGCCAGCAGCTTAATGATCGACGAGCAGTACTTC	CASSLMIDEQYF
TRBJ1-1	-	TRBV5-1	-	TGCGCCAGCAGCCCCGATCGGGCCATGAACACTGAAGCTTTCTTT	CASSPDRAMNTEAFF
TRBJ1-1	-	TRBV2	-	TGTGCCAGCAGTGAAACGGGAGGGCAGGTCACTGAAGCTTTCTTT	CASSETGGQVTEAFF